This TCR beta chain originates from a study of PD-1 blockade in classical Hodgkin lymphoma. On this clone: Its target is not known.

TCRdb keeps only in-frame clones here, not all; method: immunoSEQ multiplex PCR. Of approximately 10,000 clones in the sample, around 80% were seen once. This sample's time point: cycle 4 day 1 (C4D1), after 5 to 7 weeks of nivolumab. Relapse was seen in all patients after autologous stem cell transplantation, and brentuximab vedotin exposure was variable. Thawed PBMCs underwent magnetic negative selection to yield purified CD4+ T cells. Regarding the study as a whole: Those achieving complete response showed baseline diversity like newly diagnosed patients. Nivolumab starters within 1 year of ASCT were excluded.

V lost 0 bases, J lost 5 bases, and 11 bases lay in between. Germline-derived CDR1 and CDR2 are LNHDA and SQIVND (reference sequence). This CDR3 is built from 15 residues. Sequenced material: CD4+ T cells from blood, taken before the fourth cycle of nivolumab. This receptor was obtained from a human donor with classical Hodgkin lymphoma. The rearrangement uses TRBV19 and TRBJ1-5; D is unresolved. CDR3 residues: CASSIDGFMHQPQHF. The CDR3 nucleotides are TGTGCCAGTAGTATAGACGGGTTTATGCATCAGCCCCAGCATTTT. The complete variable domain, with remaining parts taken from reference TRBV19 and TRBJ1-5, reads DGGITQSPKYLFRKEGQNVTLSCEQNLNHDAMYWYRQDPGQGLRLIYYSQIVNDFQKGDIAEGYSVSREKKESFPLTVTSAQKNPTAFYLCASSIDGFMHQPQHFGDGTRLSIL.